These 26 T cell receptor beta chains were sequenced from one sample in a study of patients and donors after allogeneic stem cell transplantation. TCRdb re-called the RT-PCR reads with MiXCR, one entry per CDR3 protein. The sample includes 25,000 to 35,000 distinct CDR3 sequences, under 7.5% seen only once; the top ten take approximately 30%. Sequencing was carried out using blood, either unsorted or a sorted T cell fraction (not recorded which). These receptors were collected from a human donor who was either an allogeneic HSCT recipient or a stem cell or donor lymphocyte infusion donor (not recorded which). It is not recorded whose cells these are; they may come from a transplant donor.

Ten or more counts support this clonotype. The rearrangement links TRBV11-2 to TRBJ2-3; 10 bases line up with TRBD2. The CDR3 is 15 amino acids. The V and J ends lost 7 bases and 5 bases, in that order; junction bases with no gene match: 9. CDR1 and CDR2 from the germline V gene are SGHAT and FQNNGV. CDR3 DNA sequence: TGTGCCAGCACCAAGAGCGGGAGGGCCGGAGATACGCAGTATTTT. Encoded protein: CASTKSGRAGDTQYF.

This clonotype was picked up many times. This chain uses TRBV6-5 with TRBJ2-7; TRBD1 aligns across 8 bases. Per germline, CDR1 MNHEY and CDR2 SVGAGI. The J segment lost 3 bases and the V segment lost 5 bases, leaving 3 bases of the junction unmatched. The CDR3 is 13 residues long. For the CDR3, the DNA is TGTGCCAGCAGTACAGGGGGAAGCTACGAGCAGTACTTC. Encoded protein: CASSTGGSYEQYF.

V is TRBV20-1 and J is TRBJ2-7; 11 positions match TRBD2. V was pared by 3 bases and J by 0 bases, with 1 base of the junction left unmatched. CDR1 is DFQATT, CDR2 SNEGSKA, per germline (reference sequence). There are 14 residues in the CDR3. The CDR3 nucleotides read TGCAGTGCTAGTGGACTAGCGGGCTCCTACGAGCAGTACTTC. Its protein is CSASGLAGSYEQYF.

This clonotype was recorded many times. V usage is TRBV24-1 and J usage is TRBJ2-2; 8 positions match TRBD1. The J segment lost 1 base and the V segment lost 3 bases, leaving 9 bases of the junction unmatched. The germline gives CDR1 KGHDR, CDR2 SFDVKD. CDR3 length: 18 residues. CDR3 in amino acids: CATSDIGQGRRNTGELFF. The CDR3 region has the DNA TGTGCCACCAGTGATATTGGACAGGGAAGGAGGAACACCGGGGAGCTGTTTTTT.

Note on this clonotype: This may be a read error, as it is one base from a much larger clone. The chain recombines TRBV24-1 with TRBJ2-2, with D perhaps being TRBD1 or TRBD2 (5 bases each). Germline CDR1 reads KGHDR; CDR2 reads SFDVKD. CDR3 size: 16 residues. The CDR3 is CATSAAITGYTGDLFF. CDR3 DNA sequence: TGTGCCACCAGTGCAGCCATTACAGGTTACACCGGGGATCTGTTTTTT.

Many counts were recorded for this clonotype. The chain combines TRBV7-9 with TRBJ1-1, with D perhaps matching TRBD1 (5 bases). Trimming cost V 7 bases and J 1 base, with 10 bases left between them. CDR1 is SEHNR and CDR2 is FQNEAQ in the germline V gene (reference sequence). The CDR3 loop spans 13 amino acids. As DNA, the CDR3 is TGTGCCAGCAAGATAACAGGGAACACTGAAGCTTTCTTT. Translated: CASKITGNTEAFF.

On this clonotype: The junction differs from germline at one of its ends, possibly a read error. The V gene is TRBV11-2, the J gene TRBJ2-3; 9 nucleotides align to TRBD2. CDR1 and CDR2 (germline): SGHAT, FQNNGV. The CDR3 has 15 residues. DNA of the CDR3: TGTGCCAGCAGCTTGGGCGGGACTAGCATAGATACGCAGTATTTT. Translating gives CASSLGGTSIDTQYF.

Ten or more counts support this clonotype. V and J are TRBV5-1 and TRBJ2-3, with D possibly TRBD2 on 6 matching bases. CDR3 length: 17 amino acids. The germline gives CDR1 SGHRS, CDR2 YFSETQ. V was trimmed by 4 bases and J by 0 bases, leaving 18 bases between them. CDR3 sequence: CASSPGALLTSTDTQYF. The CDR3 region has the DNA TGCGCCAGCAGCCCGGGAGCCCTACTAACTAGCACAGATACGCAGTATTTT.

This clonotype was seen only a few times. The chain links TRBV7-8 to TRBJ2-1, with TRBD2 as a possible D gene (5 bases). CDR1 is SGHVS and CDR2 is FQNEAQ in the germline V gene. Deletions cut 4 bases from V and 4 bases from J, with 8 bases between. The CDR3 spans 13 residues. This chain's CDR3 is CASSSDFYNEQFF. CDR3 coding DNA: TGTGCCAGCAGCTCGGACTTTTACAATGAGCAGTTCTTC.

V is TRBV30 and J is TRBJ2-3; 10 bases line up with TRBD2. Losses at the gene ends were 7 bases for V and 4 bases for J; bases not matched to a gene: 8. Germline values: CDR1 GTSNPN, CDR2 SVGIG (reference sequence). The CDR3 has 14 amino acids. The CDR3 sequence: CASHRAGGADTQYF. CDR3 DNA sequence: TGTGCCTCCCACCGAGCGGGAGGGGCAGATACGCAGTATTTT.

This clonotype was seen ten or more times. The gene calls are TRBV12-3 or TRBV12-4 and TRBJ2-1; maybe TRBD2 (6 bases). The V end lost 3 bases, the J end lost 7 bases, and 10 bases lay between the germline ends. The CDR3 totals 13 residues. CDR3 protein: CASSFRLVNEQFF. The CDR3 DNA follows: TGTGCCAGCAGTTTCCGACTAGTGAATGAGCAGTTCTTC.

A few counts support this clonotype. The J gene is TRBJ1-6, the V gene TRBV11-2, with unresolved D. This CDR3 contains 15 residues. Trimming stripped 1 base from V and 4 bases from J, with 8 bases between. The V gene's germline CDR1 is SGHAT and CDR2 FQNNGV. The CDR3 spells CASSLGFWYNSPLHF. CDR3 coding DNA: TGTGCCAGCAGCTTAGGGTTTTGGTATAATTCACCCCTCCACTTT.

This chain connects TRBV18 to TRBJ2-2; no reliable D call. CDR1 is KGHSH and CDR2 is LQKENI in the germline V gene. V lost 2 bases and J lost 1, with 11 bases in between. The CDR3 runs to 16 residues. CDR3 sequence (DNA): TGTGCCAGCTCACCATCAAACAGTTTGAACACCGGGGAGCTGTTTTTT. This sequence encodes CASSPSNSLNTGELFF.

In this sample, this clonotype turned up many times. The junction shows a germline mismatch at one end, possibly a read error. This chain uses TRBV12-3 or TRBV12-4 with TRBJ2-2, with D perhaps TRBD2 (5 bases). The length of the CDR3 is 12 residues. As DNA, the CDR3 is TGTGCCAGCAGTATAGCGACCGGGGAGCTGTTTTTT. The encoded protein is CASSIATGELFF.

Ten or more counts support this clonotype. V usage is TRBV28 and J usage is TRBJ2-1; D gene unclear. This CDR3 is 14 amino acids long. The germline V and J ends were trimmed by 8 bases and 0 bases, with 11 bases remaining between them. The germline gives CDR1 MDHEN, CDR2 SYDVKM. Here the CDR3 reads CASCEGRSYNEQFF. CDR3 DNA: TGTGCCAGCTGCGAAGGCCGCTCCTACAATGAGCAGTTCTTC.

The chain combines TRBV28 with TRBJ2-7, with TRBD1 matching 7 bases. The length of the CDR3 is 14 residues. Trimming took 6 bases from V and 3 from J; bases not matched to a gene: 8. Germline lookup yields CDR1 MDHEN and CDR2 SYDVKM. The CDR3 nucleotides read TGTGCCAGCAGCGAGACAGGGATTATCTACGAGCAGTACTTC. Translated: CASSETGIIYEQYF.

This clonotype was observed at least ten times. V gene TRBV6-2 or TRBV6-3 combines with J gene TRBJ2-1, with D hard to call. CDR3 size: 13 residues. Germline V gene data show CDR1 as MNHEY and CDR2 as SVGEGT. V lost 4 bases and J lost 5, with 9 bases in between. The CDR3 DNA reads as TGTGCCAGCAGTTTTGCCAACAACAATGAGCAGTTCTTC. Translation gives CASSFANNNEQFF.

The sample holds many counts of this clonotype. The J gene is TRBJ1-1, the V gene TRBV3-1; D is undetermined. The CDR3 runs to 14 residues. Between the trimmed V and J ends, which lost 2 bases and 4 bases, there was a span of 11 bases. Germline V gives CDR1 LGHDT, CDR2 YNNKEL (reference sequence). Here the CDR3 reads CASSQSVIGTEAFF. The CDR3 DNA sequence: TGTGCCAGCAGCCAATCGGTGATCGGCACTGAAGCTTTCTTT.

The sample holds many counts of this clonotype. The rearrangement links TRBV11-1 to TRBJ2-3, with D possibly being TRBD1 or TRBD2 (5 bases each). This CDR3 has 16 amino acids. V lost 5 bases and J lost 4, with 19 bases in between. In germline, CDR1 is SGHAT, CDR2 FQDESV (reference sequence). The CDR3 here is CASSQEERGWADTQYF. The DNA for the CDR3 is TGTGCCAGCAGCCAGGAGGAGAGGGGTTGGGCAGATACGCAGTATTTT.

This clonotype was picked up many times. The genes are TRBV20-1 and TRBJ2-3; 13 bases agree with TRBD2. This CDR3 region has 14 residues. The V and J ends lost 6 bases and 8 bases, in that order; junction bases with no gene match: 8. Germline V CDR1 and CDR2: DFQATT, SNEGSKA (reference sequence). The chain's CDR3 is CSAKLAGGPPTQYF. In DNA form, the CDR3 reads TGCAGTGCAAAACTAGCGGGAGGGCCCCCTACGCAGTATTTT.

In its sample, this clonotype was seen a few times. The germline gene is not matched at one end of the junction; a read error may be the cause. V is TRBV4-1 and J is TRBJ2-1; D call uncertain. This CDR3 contains 15 residues. The germline gives CDR1 MGHRA, CDR2 YSYEKL. DNA for the CDR3: TGCGTCAGCAGCCCGTTAACCAGCTCCTACAATGAGCAGTTCTTC. It yields the protein CVSSPLTSSYNEQFF.

The DNA for the CDR3 is TGCGCCAGCAGCTTGGGTAGCGGGATATACTACAATGAGCAGTTCTTC. It specifies CASSLGSGIYYNEQFF. This chain links TRBV5-1 with TRBJ2-1; 8 bases align to TRBD2. The CDR3 covers 16 residues. J gave up 3 bases and V 0 bases, and 5 bases lay outside the gene matches. Germline lookup yields CDR1 SGHRS and CDR2 YFSETQ.

This chain links TRBV7-6 with TRBJ2-2; D is uncertain. The germline V and J ends were trimmed by 2 bases and 0 bases, with 10 bases remaining between them. Germline V gene data show CDR1 as SGHVS and CDR2 as FNYEAQ. This CDR3 contains 16 residues. CDR3 DNA: TGTGCCAGCAGCTTACGGCCGGACCCGAACACCGGGGAGCTGTTTTTT. Its translation: CASSLRPDPNTGELFF.

This clonotype has at least ten counts. This chain joins TRBV3-1 and TRBJ2-2, with D uncertain. V lost 4 bases and J 1 base, leaving 16 bases between the germline ends. Per the germline V gene, CDR1 is LGHDT and CDR2 is YNNKEL (reference sequence). This CDR3 comprises 17 residues. CDR3 protein: CASSREDSRQNTGELFF. DNA of the CDR3: TGTGCCAGCAGCCGGGAAGATTCGCGGCAGAACACCGGGGAGCTGTTTTTT.

Many counts were recorded for this clonotype. V is TRBV29-1 and J is TRBJ2-1; the D gene is possibly TRBD2 (5 bases). Trimming took 4 bases from V and 10 from J, leaving 14 bases between them. The CDR3 consists of 12 residues. The germline V gene has CDR1 SQVTM and CDR2 ANQGSEA. The chain's CDR3 is CSVGLSGGEQFF. The CDR3 nucleotides read TGCAGCGTTGGACTCAGCGGCGGGGAGCAGTTCTTC.

This clonotype appeared a few times. This chain links TRBV2 with TRBJ2-1, with D maybe TRBD2 (5 bases). The ends were cut back, 2 bases at V and 3 bases at J, with 20 bases in the middle. The CDR3 sequence is 18 residues long. Germline assignment: CDR1 SNHLY and CDR2 FYNNEI. The DNA for the CDR3 is TGTGCCAGCAGTGAACCTCCCTGGGGAACACGGGGCTACAATGAGCAGTTCTTC. It codes for CASSEPPWGTRGYNEQFF.